This T cell receptor (beta chain) was found in a study of T-cell memory formation after mild COVID-19. Study-wide results and limits: Nothing confirmed that second-wave clones peaking on day 37 were specific for SARS-CoV-2. Researchers report contracting CD4+ clones mostly in CM and EM, with CD8+ clones in EMRA.

From 5'RACE with constant-segment primers came TCR alpha and TCR beta cDNA libraries that carried sample barcodes and UMIs. TCRdb passed the 5' RACE reads through MiXCR, listing each CDR3 protein once. The sample contains some 300,000 distinct CDR3 sequences, 15% to 20% of which appear only once. The sample holds a few counts of this clonotype. The antigen is undetermined. Germline V gene sequence: CDR1 ENHRY, CDR2 SYGVKD. The CDR3 length is 14 residues. V shed 6 bases and J shed 3 bases, with 15 bases lying between them. Sequencing was performed on PBMCs or a T cell subset sorted from them (not recorded which). The sequence came from a young man who had mild COVID-19 (a few samples of this study predate the infection). Cell type and time point are not known. The V and J genes are TRBV10-3 and TRBJ2-7; a possible D gene is TRBD1 (8 bases). The CDR3 region is CAIRRTGGDYEQYF. The CDR3 region has the DNA TGTGCCATCAGGAGAACAGGGGGGGACTACGAGCAGTACTTC.